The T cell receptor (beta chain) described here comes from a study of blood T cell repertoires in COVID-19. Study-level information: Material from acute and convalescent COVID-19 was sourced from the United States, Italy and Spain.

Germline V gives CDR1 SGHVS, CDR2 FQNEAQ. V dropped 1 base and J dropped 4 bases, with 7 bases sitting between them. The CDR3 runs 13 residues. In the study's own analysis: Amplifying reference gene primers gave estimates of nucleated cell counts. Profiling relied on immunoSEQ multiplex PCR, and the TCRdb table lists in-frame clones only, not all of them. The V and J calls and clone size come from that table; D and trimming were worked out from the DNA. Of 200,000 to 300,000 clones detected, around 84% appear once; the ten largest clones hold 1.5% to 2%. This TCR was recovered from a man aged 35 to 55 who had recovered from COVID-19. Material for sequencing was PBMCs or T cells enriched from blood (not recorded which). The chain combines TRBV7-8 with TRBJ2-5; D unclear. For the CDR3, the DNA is TGTGCCAGCAGCTTAGGTGGCCGAGAGACCCAGTACTTC. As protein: CASSLGGRETQYF. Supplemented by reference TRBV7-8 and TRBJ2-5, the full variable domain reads GAGVSQSPRYKVAKRGQDVALRCDPISGHVSLFWYQQALGQGPEFLTYFQNEAQLDKSGLPSDRFFAERPEGSVSTLKIQRTQQEDSAVYLCASSLGGRETQYFGPGTRLLVL.